The sample holds a few counts of the clone carrying this T cell receptor (beta chain). No antigen is known for it. Per donor, one heparinised blood draw averaged approximately 120 mL. The data originate from a study of beta chain features in type 1 diabetes. Across the whole study: Healthy donors and patients showed comparable age, gender and cell yields. Study conclusions and caveats: Patients with Type 1 diabetes showed moderately but significantly shorter TCRB CDR3s in all four CD4+ subsets.

TCRB transcripts that were expressed got sequenced, as all of the isolated RNA had been reverse transcribed. The method was immunoSEQ multiplex PCR; TCRdb's version includes in-frame clones alone and lacks a portion of them. The data show under 800,000 clones, with around a sixth seen just once and about 0.097% held by the top ten. The CDR3 loop spans 13 amino acids. The germline V and J ends were trimmed by 3 bases and 2 bases, with 7 bases remaining between them. Per the germline V gene, CDR1 is LNHDA and CDR2 is SQIVND (reference sequence). The specimen sequenced was naive CD4+ T cells from blood. The chain has TRBV19 and TRBJ2-5; possible D gene TRBD1, 5 bases. The source of this sequence is a young man in good health. The CDR3 region is CASSIRQQETQYF. The DNA of the CDR3 is TGTGCCAGTAGTATTAGACAGCAAGAGACCCAGTACTTC.